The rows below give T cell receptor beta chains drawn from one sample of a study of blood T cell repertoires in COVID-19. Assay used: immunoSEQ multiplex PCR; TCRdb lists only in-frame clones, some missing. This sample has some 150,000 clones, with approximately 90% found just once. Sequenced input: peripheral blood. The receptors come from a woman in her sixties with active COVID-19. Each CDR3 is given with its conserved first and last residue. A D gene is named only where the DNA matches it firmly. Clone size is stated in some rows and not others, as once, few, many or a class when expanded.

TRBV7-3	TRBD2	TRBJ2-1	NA	CASSPPGGGRGGYNEQFF	TGTGCCAGCAGCCCCCCTGGGGGCGGGAGGGGGGGTTACAATGAGCAGTTCTTC
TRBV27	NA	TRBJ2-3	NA	CASSDLGGTDTQYF	TGTGCCAGCAGTGATCTAGGTGGGACAGATACGCAGTATTTT
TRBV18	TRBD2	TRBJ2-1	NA	CASSPTSGRDEQFF	TGTGCCAGCTCACCTACTAGCGGGAGGGATGAGCAGTTCTTC
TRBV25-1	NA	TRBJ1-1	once	CASSSANYTEAFF	TGTGCCAGCAGTTCCGCGAACTACACTGAAGCTTTCTTT
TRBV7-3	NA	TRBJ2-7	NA	CASSITPSDEQYF	TGTGCCAGCAGCATCACCCCTAGTGACGAGCAGTACTTC
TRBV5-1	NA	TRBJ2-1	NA	CASSTGDSYNEQFF	TGCGCCAGCAGTACGGGGGACTCCTACAATGAGCAGTTCTTC
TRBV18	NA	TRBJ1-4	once	CASSPGGTVRARVAEKLFF	TGTGCCAGCTCACCCGGAGGGACGGTGCGGGCGCGGGTGGCTGAAAAACTGTTTTTT
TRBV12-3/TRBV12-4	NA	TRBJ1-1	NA	CASSLWREAEAFF	TGTGCCAGCAGTTTATGGAGGGAGGCTGAAGCTTTCTTT
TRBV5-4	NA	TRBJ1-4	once	CASSSQGGANEKLFF	TGTGCCAGCAGCTCGCAGGGAGGGGCTAATGAAAAACTGTTTTTT
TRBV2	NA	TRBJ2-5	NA	CASSEQARFGTQYF	TGTGCCAGCAGTGAGCAGGCTCGATTTGGGACCCAGTACTTC
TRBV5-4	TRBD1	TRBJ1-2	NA	CASSNPLLQGRVELYGYTF	TGTGCCAGCAGCAATCCCTTACTACAGGGGCGGGTTGAACTATATGGCTACACCTTC
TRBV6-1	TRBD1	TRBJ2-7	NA	CASSAGEGQGIYEQYF	TGTGCCAGCAGTGCGGGAGAGGGACAGGGTATCTACGAGCAGTACTTC
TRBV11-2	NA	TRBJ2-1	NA	CASRRGVEQFF	TGTGCCAGCCGGCGGGGAGTAGAGCAGTTCTTC
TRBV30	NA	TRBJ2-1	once	CAWSKPGSINEQFF	TGTGCCTGGAGCAAACCTGGGAGCATCAATGAGCAGTTCTTC
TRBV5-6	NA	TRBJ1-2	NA	CASSFPVSYGYTF	TGTGCCAGCAGCTTCCCCGTTTCCTATGGCTACACCTTC
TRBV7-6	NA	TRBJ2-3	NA	CASSLARTQYF	TGTGCCAGCAGCTTAGCGCGTACGCAGTATTTT
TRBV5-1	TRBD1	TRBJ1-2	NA	CASSIGDSRNYGYTF	TGCGCCAGCAGCATAGGGGACAGTCGGAACTATGGCTACACCTTC
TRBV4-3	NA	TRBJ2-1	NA	CASSQDDRVETNEQFF	TGCGCCAGCAGCCAAGATGACAGAGTTGAAACTAACGAGCAGTTCTTC
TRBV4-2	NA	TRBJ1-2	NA	CASSPSRGGYTF	TGTGCCAGCAGCCCCTCCAGGGGAGGCTACACCTTC
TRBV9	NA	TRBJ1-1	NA	CASSVARRGTEAFF	TGTGCCAGCAGCGTAGCGCGCAGAGGGACTGAAGCTTTCTTT
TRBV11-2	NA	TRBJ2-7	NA	CASSLDIGFYEQYF	TGTGCCAGCAGCTTAGATATCGGGTTCTACGAGCAGTACTTC
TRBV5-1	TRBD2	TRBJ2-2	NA	CASSLAAGGDTGELFF	TGCGCCAGCAGCTTAGCTGCGGGAGGGGACACCGGGGAGCTGTTTTTT
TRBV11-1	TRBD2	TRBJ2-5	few	CASSLLAGVGETQYF	TGTGCCAGCAGCTTACTTGCGGGAGTAGGGGAGACCCAGTACTTC